These T cell receptor beta chains were read from a single sample in a study of blood T cell repertoires in COVID-19. Some clones are missing from TCRdb's copy, which holds only in-frame ones; the method was immunoSEQ multiplex PCR. This sample has under 350,000 clones; 89% occur once, and the top ten carry around 1.7%. Sequencing was carried out using PBMCs or T cells enriched from blood (not recorded which). These receptors all come from a woman between 40 and 55 years old who had recovered from COVID-19. Both conserved end residues are part of each CDR3. A D gene is named only where the DNA matches it firmly. The size entry is marked missing in some rows and otherwise reads once, few, many or a size class.

V	D	J	size	CDR3	DNA
TRBV7-9	.	TRBJ1-5	.	CASSSRLGGSNQPQHF	TGTGCCAGCAGCTCCCGATTGGGGGGGAGCAATCAGCCCCAGCATTTT
TRBV6-1	TRBD1	TRBJ1-2	.	CASSEPRTGVVGYTF	TGTGCCAGCAGTGAACCAAGGACAGGGGTAGTCGGCTACACCTTC
TRBV27	TRBD1	TRBJ1-2	.	CASSSTGDYGYTF	TGTGCCAGCAGTTCGACAGGGGACTATGGCTACACCTTC
TRBV9	.	TRBJ2-2	.	CASSLSTGTNTGELFF	TGTGCCAGCAGCCTCTCTACAGGGACCAATACCGGGGAGCTGTTTTTT
TRBV2	TRBD1	TRBJ1-2	few	CASGDPGGASFSDGYTF	TGTGCCAGCGGCGACCCAGGGGGCGCGTCTTTCTCGGATGGCTACACCTTC
TRBV10-1	TRBD1	TRBJ2-2	.	CARRGTGTGELFF	TGCGCCAGGCGCGGGACAGGGACCGGGGAGCTGTTTTTT
TRBV29-1	.	TRBJ1-1	once	CSASEEMNTEAFF	TGCAGCGCTTCGGAGGAGATGAACACTGAAGCTTTCTTT
TRBV27	.	TRBJ2-3	once	CASSLRQLGTQYF	TGTGCCAGCAGTTTACGGCAGTTGGGCACGCAGTATTTT
TRBV7-9	TRBD1	TRBJ1-2	.	CASSLAWTGFEGGYTF	TGTGCCAGCAGCTTAGCTTGGACAGGCTTCGAGGGGGGCTACACCTTC
TRBV15	.	TRBJ1-5	.	CATSRGRGNQPQHF	TGTGCCACCAGCAGAGGCAGGGGCAATCAGCCCCAGCATTTT
TRBV27	TRBD1	TRBJ2-7	.	CASSGQGRAYEQYF	TGTGCCAGCAGTGGACAGGGTAGAGCCTACGAGCAGTACTTC
TRBV12-5	.	TRBJ2-1	.	CASVPGEGRAQFF	TGTGCTAGTGTCCCAGGGGAGGGTAGGGCGCAGTTCTTC
TRBV1	.	TRBJ1-1	.	CTSSPLVAQGAVYNTEAFF	.
TRBV30	.	TRBJ1-3	.	CAGRSVASGNTIYF	TGTGCCGGCCGATCAGTAGCCTCTGGAAACACCATATATTTT
TRBV29-1	TRBD2	TRBJ2-1	.	CSVEGGLAGLRDEQFF	TGCAGCGTTGAAGGGGGGCTAGCGGGCTTACGAGATGAGCAGTTCTTC
TRBV7-4	.	TRBJ2-1	.	CASSLSSRGLVF	TGTGCCAGCAGCTTAAGTTCTAGAGGGTTGGTCTTC
TRBV19	.	TRBJ1-6	.	CASNRVGATRDNSPLHF	TGTGCCAGTAATCGGGTCGGAGCCACTCGTGATAATTCACCCCTCCACTTT
TRBV6-9	.	TRBJ1-6	.	CANSPGYNSPLHF	TGTGCCAACTCCCCGGGGTATAATTCACCCCTCCACTTT
TRBV5-1	.	TRBJ2-2	.	CASSSGQGSHGELFF	TGCGCCAGCAGTTCAGGGCAGGGGTCTCACGGGGAGCTGTTTTTT
TRBV2	TRBD2	TRBJ2-3	.	CASYGAGGRSDTQYF	TGTGCCAGTTACGGAGCGGGGGGGCGGTCAGATACGCAGTATTTT
TRBV5-6	.	TRBJ1-1	.	CASSSPQGRTEAFF	TGTGCCAGCAGCTCCCCGCAGGGTCGGACTGAAGCTTTCTTT
TRBV27	.	TRBJ1-5	.	CASSLKRPDLSNQPQHF	TGTGCCAGCAGTTTAAAGCGGCCGGACTTAAGCAATCAGCCCCAGCATTTT